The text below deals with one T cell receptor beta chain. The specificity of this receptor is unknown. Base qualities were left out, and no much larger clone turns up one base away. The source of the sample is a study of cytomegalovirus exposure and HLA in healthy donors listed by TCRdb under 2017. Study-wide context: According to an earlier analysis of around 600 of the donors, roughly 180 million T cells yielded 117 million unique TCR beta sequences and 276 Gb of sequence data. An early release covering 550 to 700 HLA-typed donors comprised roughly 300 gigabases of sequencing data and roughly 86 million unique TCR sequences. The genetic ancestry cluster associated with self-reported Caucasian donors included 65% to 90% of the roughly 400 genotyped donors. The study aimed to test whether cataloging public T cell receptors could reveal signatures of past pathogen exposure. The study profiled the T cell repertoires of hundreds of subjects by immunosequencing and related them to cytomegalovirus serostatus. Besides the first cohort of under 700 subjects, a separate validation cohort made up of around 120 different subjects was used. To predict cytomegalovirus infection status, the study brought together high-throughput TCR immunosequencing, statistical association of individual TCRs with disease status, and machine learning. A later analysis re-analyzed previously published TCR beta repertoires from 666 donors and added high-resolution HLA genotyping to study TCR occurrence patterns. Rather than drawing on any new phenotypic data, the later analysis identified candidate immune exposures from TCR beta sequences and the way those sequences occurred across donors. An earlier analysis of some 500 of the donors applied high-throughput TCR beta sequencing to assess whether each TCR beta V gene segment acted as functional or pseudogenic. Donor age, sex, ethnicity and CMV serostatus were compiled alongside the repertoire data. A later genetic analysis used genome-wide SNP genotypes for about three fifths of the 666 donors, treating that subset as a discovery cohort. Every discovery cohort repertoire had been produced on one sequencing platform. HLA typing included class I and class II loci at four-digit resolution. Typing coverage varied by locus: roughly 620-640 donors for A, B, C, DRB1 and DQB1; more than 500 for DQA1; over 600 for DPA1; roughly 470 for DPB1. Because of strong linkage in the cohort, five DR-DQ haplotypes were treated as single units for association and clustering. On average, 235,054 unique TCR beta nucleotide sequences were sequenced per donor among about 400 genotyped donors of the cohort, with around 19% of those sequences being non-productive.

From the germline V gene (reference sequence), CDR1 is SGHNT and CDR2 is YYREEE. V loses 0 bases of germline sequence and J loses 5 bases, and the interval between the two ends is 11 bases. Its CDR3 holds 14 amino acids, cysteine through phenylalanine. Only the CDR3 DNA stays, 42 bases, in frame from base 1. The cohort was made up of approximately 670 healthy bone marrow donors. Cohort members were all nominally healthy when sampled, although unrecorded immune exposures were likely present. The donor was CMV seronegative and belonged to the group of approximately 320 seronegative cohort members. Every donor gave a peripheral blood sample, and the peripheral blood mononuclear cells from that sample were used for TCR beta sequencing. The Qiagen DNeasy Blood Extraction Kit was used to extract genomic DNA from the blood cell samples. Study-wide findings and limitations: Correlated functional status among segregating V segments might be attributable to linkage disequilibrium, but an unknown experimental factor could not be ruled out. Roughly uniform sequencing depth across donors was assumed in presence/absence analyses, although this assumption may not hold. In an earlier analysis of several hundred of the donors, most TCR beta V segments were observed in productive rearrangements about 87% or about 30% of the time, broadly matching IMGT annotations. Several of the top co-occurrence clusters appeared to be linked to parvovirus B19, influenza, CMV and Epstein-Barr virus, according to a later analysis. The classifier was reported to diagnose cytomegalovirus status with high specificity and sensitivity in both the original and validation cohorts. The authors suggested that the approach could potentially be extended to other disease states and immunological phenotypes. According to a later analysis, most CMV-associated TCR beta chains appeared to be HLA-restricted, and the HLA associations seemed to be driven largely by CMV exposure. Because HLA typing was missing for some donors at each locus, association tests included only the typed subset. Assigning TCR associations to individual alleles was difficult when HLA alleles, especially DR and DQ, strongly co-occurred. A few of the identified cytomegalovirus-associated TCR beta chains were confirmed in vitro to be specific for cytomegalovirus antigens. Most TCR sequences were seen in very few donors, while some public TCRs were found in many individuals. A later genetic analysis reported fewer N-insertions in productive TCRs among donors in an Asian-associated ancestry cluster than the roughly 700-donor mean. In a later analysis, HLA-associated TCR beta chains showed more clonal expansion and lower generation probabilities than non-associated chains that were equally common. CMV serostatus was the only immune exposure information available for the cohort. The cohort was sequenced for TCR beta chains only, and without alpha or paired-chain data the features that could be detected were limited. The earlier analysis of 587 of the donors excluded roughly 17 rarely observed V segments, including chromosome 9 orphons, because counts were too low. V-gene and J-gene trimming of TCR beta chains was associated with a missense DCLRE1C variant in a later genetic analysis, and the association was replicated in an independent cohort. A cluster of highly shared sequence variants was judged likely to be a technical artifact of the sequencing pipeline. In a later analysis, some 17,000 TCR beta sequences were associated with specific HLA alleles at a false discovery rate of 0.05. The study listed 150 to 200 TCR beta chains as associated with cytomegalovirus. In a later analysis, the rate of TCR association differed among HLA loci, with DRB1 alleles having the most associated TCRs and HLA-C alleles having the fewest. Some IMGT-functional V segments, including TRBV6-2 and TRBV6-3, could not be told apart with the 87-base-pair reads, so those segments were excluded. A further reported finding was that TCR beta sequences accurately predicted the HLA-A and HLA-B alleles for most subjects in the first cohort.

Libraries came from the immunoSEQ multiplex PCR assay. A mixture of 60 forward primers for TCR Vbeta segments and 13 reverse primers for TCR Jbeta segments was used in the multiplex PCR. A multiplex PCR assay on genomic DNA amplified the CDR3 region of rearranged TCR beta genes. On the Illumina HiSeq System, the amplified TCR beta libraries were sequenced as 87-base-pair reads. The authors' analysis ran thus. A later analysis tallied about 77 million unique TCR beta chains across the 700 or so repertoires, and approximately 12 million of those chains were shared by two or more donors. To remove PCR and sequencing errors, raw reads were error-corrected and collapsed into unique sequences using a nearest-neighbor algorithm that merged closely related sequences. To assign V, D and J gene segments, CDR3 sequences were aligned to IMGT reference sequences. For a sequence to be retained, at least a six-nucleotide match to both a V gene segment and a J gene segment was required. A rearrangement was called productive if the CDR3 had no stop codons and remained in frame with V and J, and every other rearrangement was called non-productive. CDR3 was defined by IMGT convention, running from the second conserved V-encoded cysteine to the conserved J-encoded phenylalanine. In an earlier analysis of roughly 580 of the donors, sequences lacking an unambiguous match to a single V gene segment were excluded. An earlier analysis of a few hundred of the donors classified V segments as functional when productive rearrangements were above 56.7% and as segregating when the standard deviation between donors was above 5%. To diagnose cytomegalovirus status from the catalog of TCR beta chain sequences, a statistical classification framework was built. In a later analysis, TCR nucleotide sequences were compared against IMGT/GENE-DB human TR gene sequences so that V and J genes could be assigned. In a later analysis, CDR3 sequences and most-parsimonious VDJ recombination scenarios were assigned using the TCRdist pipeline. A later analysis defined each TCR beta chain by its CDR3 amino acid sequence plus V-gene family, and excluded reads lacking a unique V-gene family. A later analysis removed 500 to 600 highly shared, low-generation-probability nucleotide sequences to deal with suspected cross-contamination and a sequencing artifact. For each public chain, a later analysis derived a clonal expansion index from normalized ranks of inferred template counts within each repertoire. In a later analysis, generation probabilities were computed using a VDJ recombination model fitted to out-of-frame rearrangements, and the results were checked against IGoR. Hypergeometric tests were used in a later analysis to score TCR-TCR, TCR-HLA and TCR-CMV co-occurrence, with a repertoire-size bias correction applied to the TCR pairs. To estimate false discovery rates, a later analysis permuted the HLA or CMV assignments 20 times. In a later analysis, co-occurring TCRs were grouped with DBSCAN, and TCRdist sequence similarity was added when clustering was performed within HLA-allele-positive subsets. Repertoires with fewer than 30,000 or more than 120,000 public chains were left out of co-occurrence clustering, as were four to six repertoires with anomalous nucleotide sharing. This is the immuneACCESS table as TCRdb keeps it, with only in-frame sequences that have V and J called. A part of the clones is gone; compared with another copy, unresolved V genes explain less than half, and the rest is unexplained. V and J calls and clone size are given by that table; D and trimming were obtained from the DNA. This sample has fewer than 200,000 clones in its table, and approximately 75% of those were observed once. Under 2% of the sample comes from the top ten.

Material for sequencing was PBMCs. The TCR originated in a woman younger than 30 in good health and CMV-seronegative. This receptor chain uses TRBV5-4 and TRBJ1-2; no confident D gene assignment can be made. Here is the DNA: TGTGCCAGCAGCTTGGGGGCTCGGGAGTATGGCTACACCTTC. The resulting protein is CASSLGAREYGYTF. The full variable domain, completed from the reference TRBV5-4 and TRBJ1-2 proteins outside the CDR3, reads ETGVTQSPTHLIKTRGQQVTLRCSSQSGHNTVSWYQQALGQGPQFIFQYYREEENGRGNFPPRFSGLQFPNYSSELNVNALELDDSALYLCASSLGAREYGYTFGSGTRLTVV.